Below are 25 T cell receptor beta chains sequenced from a single sample in a study of blood T cell repertoires in COVID-19. Repertoires were generated with immunoSEQ multiplex PCR, while TCRdb's copy carries only in-frame clones and drops some. The sample contains about 50,000 clones, about 82% of which appear only once. Sequencing input: peripheral blood. The source of these receptors is a man aged 80 or over with active COVID-19.

This clone was observed once. The genes are TRBV4-1 and TRBJ2-5, with 7 positions matching TRBD2. Trimming took 0 bases from V and 5 from J; bases not matched to a gene: 6. The CDR3 consists of 15 residues. Germline V gene lookup returns CDR1 MGHRA and CDR2 YSYEKL. The CDR3 coding sequence is TGCGCCAGCAGCCAAGACTCGGGGGGTAGGGAGACCCAGTACTTC. Encoded protein: CASSQDSGGRETQYF.

V gene TRBV5-6 combines with J gene TRBJ1-4; D might be TRBD1 (5 bases). Germline lookup yields CDR1 SGHDT and CDR2 YYEEEE. This CDR3 contains 14 residues. V lost 5 bases to trimming and J lost 5 bases, with 13 bases between them. The CDR3 sequence is CASSSQGMNEKLFF. CDR3 nucleotides: TGTGCCAGCAGTTCCCAGGGCATGAATGAAAAACTGTTTTTT.

This clone was observed once. This chain connects TRBV7-9 to TRBJ1-5, with 9 bases fitting TRBD1. Looked up from germline, CDR1 is SEHNR and CDR2 is FQNEAQ (reference sequence). V was pared by 1 base and J by 0 bases, with 1 base of the junction left unmatched. This CDR3 has 16 residues. CDR3 amino acids: CASSLGDRDSNQPQHF. In DNA, the CDR3 is TGTGCCAGCAGCTTAGGGGACAGGGATAGCAATCAGCCCCAGCATTTT.

The chain recombines TRBV12-3 or TRBV12-4 with TRBJ1-3, with a possible D match to TRBD1 (6 bases). Trimming took off 5 bases at V and 7 bases at J, with 6 bases between the two ends. The CDR3 consists of 11 residues. As DNA, the CDR3 is TGTGCCAGCAGTCAGGGGAACACCATATATTTT. It translates to CASSQGNTIYF.

The chain employs TRBV7-9 and TRBJ1-4; TRBD1 matches at 7 bases. Germline assignment: CDR1 SEHNR and CDR2 FQNEAQ (reference sequence). The CDR3 runs to 15 residues. The V segment lost 4 bases and the J segment 4 bases; nucleotides outside the gene matches: 6. The CDR3 DNA is TGTGCCAGCAGCTCCGACAGGGAATATAATGAAAAACTGTTTTTT. Protein product: CASSSDREYNEKLFF.

This chain uses TRBV6-5 with TRBJ1-5; 11 nucleotides agree with TRBD1. The CDR3 runs to 15 residues. Trimming cost V 5 bases and J 4 bases; bases outside gene matches: 4. CDR1 is MNHEY and CDR2 is SVGAGI in the germline V gene. CDR3 amino acids: CASSTGQGANQPQHF. DNA of the CDR3: TGTGCCAGCAGTACCGGACAGGGGGCTAATCAGCCCCAGCATTTT.

The chain links TRBV6-5 to TRBJ2-3; the match to TRBD2 covers 8 bases. Per germline, CDR1 MNHEY and CDR2 SVGAGI. V shed 5 bases and J 5 bases; nucleotides not matched to a gene: 6. CDR3 length: 14 residues. The CDR3 DNA reads as TGTGCCAGCAGTCGGACTAGCACTCAAGATACGCAGTATTTT. Its protein product is CASSRTSTQDTQYF.

This chain joins TRBV5-5 and TRBJ2-1, with D possibly being TRBD2 (7 bases). The V and J ends lost 4 bases and 8 bases respectively, with 22 bases between them. The CDR3 is made up of 16 amino acids. In germline, CDR1 is SGHKS, CDR2 YYEKEE (reference sequence). The CDR3 loop is CASSPEGGGLGHEQFF. The CDR3, as DNA: TGTGCCAGCAGCCCCGAAGGGGGGGGGCTTGGCCATGAGCAGTTCTTC.

The rearrangement links TRBV11-3 to TRBJ2-1; 13 bases line up with TRBD2. Germline CDR1 and CDR2: SGHNT and YENEEA. CDR3 size: 16 residues. V was clipped by 5 bases and J by 7 bases; unmatched bases: 8. The CDR3 loop is CASSRTSGSLDNEQFF. The CDR3 nucleotides are TGTGCCAGCAGCCGGACTAGCGGGAGTCTAGATAATGAGCAGTTCTTC. The variable domain in full, with the rest retrieved from reference TRBV11-3 and TRBJ2-1, is EAGVVQSPRYKIIEKKQPVAFWCNPISGHNTLYWYLQNLGQGPELLIRYENEEAVDDSQLPKDRFSAERLKGVDSTLKIQPAELGDSAVYLCASSRTSGSLDNEQFFGPGTRLTVL.

The chain uses TRBV21-1 and TRBJ2-1; TRBD2, as called in the table, went unchecked against the DNA. TRBV21-1 is termed a pseudogene. The CDR3 spans 20 residues. The CDR3 sequence: CASSKVITSGSSPNYNEQFF. The CDR3, as DNA: TGTGCCAGCAGCAAAGTAATAACTAGCGGGAGTTCGCCGAATTACAATGAGCAGTTCTTC.

J is TRBJ2-4 and V is TRBV6-5; tentative D call: TRBD2 (5 bases). Trimming left V 7 bases short and J 0 bases short, with 10 bases between. Looked up from germline, CDR1 is MNHEY and CDR2 is SVGAGI. This CDR3 contains 14 residues. The CDR3 is CASNNREAKNIQYF. CDR3 sequence (DNA): TGTGCCAGCAATAACCGGGAAGCCAAAAACATTCAGTACTTC.

The CDR3 sequence is CASSISGRDYEQYF. CDR3 nucleotide sequence: TGTGCCAGCAGCATTAGCGGGAGGGACTACGAGCAGTACTTC. The chain couples TRBV11-2 to TRBJ2-7; 11 positions match TRBD2. The CDR3 loop spans 14 amino acids. The ends lost 5 bases at V and 3 bases at J; junction bases unmatched: 3. Germline loops: CDR1 SGHAT, CDR2 FQNNGV.

The V gene is TRBV28, the J gene TRBJ2-7; 10 nucleotides align to TRBD1. The V and J ends lost 3 bases and 7 bases, in that order; junction bases with no gene match: 9. This CDR3 region has 15 residues. Germline lookup yields CDR1 MDHEN and CDR2 SYDVKM. The CDR3 loop is CASSLGETGGLEQYF. The CDR3 nucleotides are TGTGCCAGCAGTTTGGGGGAGACAGGGGGCCTTGAGCAGTACTTC.

This clone was seen a few times. The CDR3 DNA follows: TGTGCCAGCAGCCCACCGGGACAGGGGGCTTTCTATGGCTACACCTTC. Translation: CASSPPGQGAFYGYTF. This sequence joins TRBV3-1 (or the pseudogene TRBV3-2) and TRBJ1-2, with 12 positions matching TRBD1. The CDR3 runs to 16 residues. V trimming: 4 bases; J trimming: 4 bases; junction bases outside the gene matches: 7. Germline V gene sequence: CDR1 LGHDT, CDR2 YNNKEL (reference sequence).

The V gene is TRBV3-1 (or the pseudogene TRBV3-2), the J gene TRBJ2-2; perhaps TRBD2 as D (6 bases). This CDR3 has 18 amino acids. The germline V and J ends were trimmed by 1 base and 6 bases, with 21 bases remaining between them. Germline V gene data show CDR1 as LGHDT and CDR2 as YNNKEL (reference sequence). CDR3 protein: CASSQVRTGVTRAGELFF. The DNA of the CDR3 is TGTGCCAGCAGCCAAGTTCGTACGGGAGTTACGAGGGCCGGGGAGCTGTTTTTT.

V is TRBV5-1 and J is TRBJ1-1, with 9 bases lining up with TRBD1. This CDR3 region has 15 residues. With V trimmed by 3 bases and J by 4 bases, 7 bases remained unmatched. Germline loops: CDR1 SGHRS, CDR2 YFSETQ. Written as DNA, the CDR3 is TGCGCCAGCAGCTCAGGGGACAGGGTCGGCACTGAAGCTTTCTTT. Translation gives CASSSGDRVGTEAFF.

V and J are TRBV12-5 and TRBJ1-2; D gene ambiguous. The CDR3 totals 12 residues. The germline V and J ends were trimmed by 7 bases and 0 bases, with 6 bases remaining between them. In germline, CDR1 is LGHNT, CDR2 FRNRAP. The CDR3 protein is CASANSNYGYTF. CDR3 DNA sequence: TGTGCTAGTGCCAATTCTAACTATGGCTACACCTTC. The full variable domain, in which reference TRBV12-5 and TRBJ1-2 provide the parts outside the CDR3, is DARVTQTPRHKVTEMGQEVTMRCQPILGHNTVFWYRQTMMQGLELLAYFRNRAPLDDSGMPKDRFSAEMPDATLATLKIQPSEPRDSAVYFCASANSNYGYTFGSGTRLTVV.

The chain is built from TRBV18 and TRBJ2-5; the match to TRBD2 covers 9 bases. CDR1 and CDR2 (germline): KGHSH, LQKENI. V was pared by 3 bases and J by 5 bases, with 10 bases of the junction left unmatched. This CDR3 contains 16 residues. The CDR3 loop is CASSPEAGGPGETQYF. The DNA for the CDR3 is TGTGCCAGCTCACCGGAGGCGGGAGGGCCAGGGGAGACCCAGTACTTC.

The rearrangement uses TRBV19 and TRBJ2-3; 8 bases fit TRBD2. J was trimmed by 1 base and V by 7 bases; bases with no gene match: 7. This CDR3 contains 15 residues. The germline V gene has CDR1 LNHDA and CDR2 SQIVND (reference sequence). The CDR3 DNA sequence: TGTGCCAGTACCCCAACTAGCGGTGGCACAGATACGCAGTATTTT. It codes for CASTPTSGGTDTQYF.

This clone has a single count. The chain has TRBV11-2 and TRBJ2-7; no clear D gene. Germline V gives CDR1 SGHAT, CDR2 FQNNGV. The length of the CDR3 is 14 residues. V lost 5 bases to trimming and J lost 0 bases, with 11 bases between them. CDR3 nucleotide sequence: TGTGCCAGCAGCCCGCAAGCGTACTCCTACGAGCAGTACTTC. It codes for CASSPQAYSYEQYF. The whole variable domain, filled in from reference TRBV11-2 and TRBJ2-7, reads EAGVAQSPRYKIIEKRQSVAFWCNPISGHATLYWYQQILGQGPKLLIQFQNNGVVDDSQLPKDRFSAERLKGVDSTLKIQPAKLEDSAVYLCASSPQAYSYEQYFGPGTRLTVT.

This clone was seen a single time. The rearrangement links TRBV18 to TRBJ2-5; TRBD2 agrees at 7 bases. V lost 2 bases, J lost 5 bases, and 5 bases stayed unmatched. Germline V gene data show CDR1 as KGHSH and CDR2 as LQKENI. CDR3 length: 14 amino acids. The CDR3 reads CASSPAREVETQYF. CDR3 DNA: TGTGCCAGCTCACCAGCCCGGGAGGTCGAGACCCAGTACTTC.

The chain recombines TRBV9 with TRBJ2-2; 8 bases are shared with TRBD1. This CDR3 spans 16 amino acids. Germline values: CDR1 SGDLS, CDR2 YYNGEE. Germline trimming cut 4 bases from V and 6 bases from J; bases unmatched to any gene: 11. The CDR3 protein is CASSQTAGTGAGELFF. In DNA form, the CDR3 reads TGTGCCAGCAGCCAAACGGCCGGGACAGGAGCCGGGGAGCTGTTTTTT.

The chain recombines TRBV4-1 with TRBJ2-2, with D perhaps matching TRBD1 (5 bases). Germline-derived CDR1 and CDR2 are MGHRA and YSYEKL. V was trimmed by 0 bases and J by 4 bases, leaving 12 bases between them. This CDR3 has 16 amino acids. CDR3 DNA: TGCGCCAGCAGCCAAGATCCGGGCAGGGTCACCGGGGAGCTGTTTTTT. It codes for CASSQDPGRVTGELFF.

The chain has TRBV7-8 and TRBJ2-7; 12 bases line up with TRBD1. This CDR3 region has 15 residues. Germline V lookup: CDR1 SGHVS, CDR2 FQNEAQ. V trimming: 5 bases; J trimming: 4 bases; junction bases outside the gene matches: 6. Written as DNA, the CDR3 is TGTGCCAGCAGCGCGGGACAGGGGGCCTCTTACGAGCAGTACTTC. It codes for CASSAGQGASYEQYF.

The sample holds a few counts of this clone. The CDR3 DNA follows: TGTGCCAGCAGTCGACAGCATGCAACTAATGAAAAACTGTTTTTT. It yields the protein CASSRQHATNEKLFF. The V and J genes are TRBV27 and TRBJ1-4; D perhaps matches TRBD1 (5 bases). Trimming removed 5 bases at V and 0 bases at J, with 10 bases between. Germline CDR1 is MNHEY and CDR2 is SMNVEV (reference sequence). The CDR3 consists of 15 residues.